This T cell receptor beta chain was captured by sequencing in a study of blood T cell repertoires in COVID-19 (dated by TCRdb to 2019 to 2021). At the level of the whole study: Samples covering the acute and convalescent phases of COVID-19 were provided by collaborators in the United States, Italy and Spain. The material from the prospective study consisted of cDNA or gDNA derived from T cells, B-cell-depleted T cells, or PBMCs. The samples were drawn from the first 160 participants of the ongoing ImmuneRACE study and from some 1,300 subjects provided by 6 global collaborators. The dataset comprised deeply sampled blood TCRbeta repertoires from subjects exposed to, actively infected with, or recovered from COVID-19. The repertoires were released in a freely available public database meant as a resource for research on the immune response to SARS-CoV-2. A de-identified subject ID, COVID-19 status, age in years and sex were almost always included in the sample metadata. Where available, HLA class I and class II types were taken from metadata supplied by the sample provider and were not determined by assay-based typing.

Whole blood was collected in K2EDTA tubes by collaborating institutions according to the institutions' own protocols. For TCRbeta analysis, collaborators shipped samples as frozen whole blood, isolated PBMCs, or DNA extracted from either of those sample types. This clone was picked up one time. Its cognate antigen has yet to be identified. No base qualities exist here, and no much larger clone lies one base off it. What the study reported, not specific to this receptor: The amount of clinical and demographic metadata varied by source and participant and was provided uncurated.

CDR1 LNHNV and CDR2 YYDKDF are derived from the germline V gene (reference sequence). Counted from cysteine to phenylalanine, this CDR3 has 14 amino acids. CDR3 DNA only is kept here, 42 bases in frame from base 1. The junction shows trimming of 3 bases on V and 4 bases on J, and the gene matches do not reach 3 bases of it. TCRbeta CDR3 regions were amplified from genomic DNA by means of the immunoSEQ Assay, a bias-controlled multiplex PCR. On the study's bioinformatics: The number of nucleated cells in each sample was estimated from the amplification of reference gene primers within the assay. To quantify the absolute abundance of each unique TCRbeta CDR3 rearrangement, sequence reads were collapsed and filtered. Productive Simpson clonality was computed per sample as the square root of Simpson's diversity index over productive rearrangements. TCRdb carries this immuneACCESS record with in-frame sequences only. Its versions omit some clonotypes, under half of them owing to an unresolved V gene in the studies checked, with the rest unexplained. Clonal size and the V and J genes are those of that table, whereas D and trimming came from the DNA. This sample gives about 190,000 clones in total; about 80% of them show up just once. The ten top clones hold roughly 6.7% of the sample.

The rearranged segments are TRBV15 and TRBJ1-2; 9 central nucleotides agree with TRBD1. Input material: peripheral blood. The source is a man aged 55-75 years with acute or convalescent COVID-19. The CDR3 region: CATSRDRGFYGYTF. The sequence in DNA is TGTGCCACCAGCAGGGACAGGGGATTCTATGGCTACACCTTC.